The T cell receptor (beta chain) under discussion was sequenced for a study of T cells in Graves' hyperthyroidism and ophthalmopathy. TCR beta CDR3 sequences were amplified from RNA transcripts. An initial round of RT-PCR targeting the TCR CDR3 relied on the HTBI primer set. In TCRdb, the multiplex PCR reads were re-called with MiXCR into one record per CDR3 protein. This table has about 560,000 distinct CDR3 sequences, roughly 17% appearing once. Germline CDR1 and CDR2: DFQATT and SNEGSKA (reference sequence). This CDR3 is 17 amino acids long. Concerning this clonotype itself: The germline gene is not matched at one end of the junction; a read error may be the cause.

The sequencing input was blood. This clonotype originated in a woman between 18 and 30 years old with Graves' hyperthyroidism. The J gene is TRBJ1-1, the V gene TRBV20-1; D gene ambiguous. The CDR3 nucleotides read TGCAGTGCTAGAGATCGTCGGTTACCCACTGTGAACCCTGAAGCTTTCTTT. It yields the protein CSARDRRLPTVNPEAFF.